Presented here are 14 T cell receptor beta chains from one specimen sequenced in a study of T cell responses to AZD1222 COVID-19 vaccine. Sequenced by immunoSEQ multiplex PCR; TCRdb stores in-frame clones only, minus some. The table has approximately 100,000 clones, approximately 91% seen once. The sequenced sample was peripheral blood, obtained on day 0 of AZD1222 vaccination. The receptors originated from an adult in good health.

The chain employs TRBV19 and TRBJ1-3; D is unclear. The V gene's germline CDR1 is LNHDA and CDR2 SQIVND (reference sequence). V dropped 7 bases and J dropped 8 bases, with 15 bases sitting between them. The CDR3 covers 13 residues. CDR3 sequence: CASKRSSLDTIYF. The CDR3 bases are TGTGCCAGTAAACGTTCGTCTTTGGACACCATATATTTT.

V and J are TRBV6-1 and TRBJ1-2, with a possible D match to TRBD1 (6 bases). The V end lost 2 bases, the J end lost 7 bases, and 11 bases lay between the germline ends. The CDR3 is 13 amino acids. Germline V gene sequence: CDR1 MNHNS, CDR2 SASEGT. The CDR3 region has the DNA TGTGCCAGCAGTGAACACAGGGTGGGTGGCTACACCTTC. As protein: CASSEHRVGGYTF.

The genes are TRBV5-1 and TRBJ1-1, with TRBD1 as a possible D gene (5 bases). Germline V gene lookup returns CDR1 SGHRS and CDR2 YFSETQ. The CDR3 is made up of 14 amino acids. Trimming removed 0 bases at V and 2 bases at J, with 8 bases between. The CDR3 nucleotides read TGCGCCAGCAGCTTGGAAGGGGTTAACACTGAAGCTTTCTTT. It encodes CASSLEGVNTEAFF.

A remark on this clone: The identical CDR3 is also encoded by other nucleotide sequences in the sample. The V gene is TRBV18, the J gene TRBJ2-2; D is unclear. The CDR3 is 13 amino acids. The ends were cut back, 3 bases at V and 4 bases at J, with 6 bases in the middle. The germline CDR1 and CDR2 sequences are KGHSH and LQKENI. CDR3 DNA sequence: TGTGCCAGCTCACCGTCGGGCACCGGGGAGCTGTTTTTT. Translation gives CASSPSGTGELFF.

The chain recombines TRBV3-1 (or the pseudogene TRBV3-2) with TRBJ2-3, with 10 positions matching TRBD2. Germline V lookup: CDR1 LGHDT, CDR2 YNNKEL (reference sequence). The CDR3 length is 14 residues. J was trimmed by 2 bases and V by 7 bases; bases with no gene match: 3. CDR3 sequence: CASTSGGVTDTQYF. The CDR3, as DNA: TGTGCCAGCACTAGCGGGGGTGTCACAGATACGCAGTATTTT.

CDR3 residues: CASSVGVTGETQYF. In nucleotides, the CDR3 is TGTGCCAGCAGCGTAGGGGTTACCGGGGAGACCCAGTACTTC. The V call is TRBV9, the J call TRBJ2-5; D remains unclear. CDR1 is SGDLS, CDR2 YYNGEE, per germline. V was cut by 0 bases and J by 5 bases, with 11 bases left in between. The CDR3 contains 14 residues.

The chain joins TRBV18 to TRBJ2-1, with 10 positions matching TRBD2. The CDR3 spans 17 residues. V dropped 3 bases and J dropped 5; count of bases not matched to a gene: 10. In germline, CDR1 is KGHSH, CDR2 LQKENI. The CDR3 DNA follows: TGTGCCAGCTCACCTATCCAAGCGGGGGGGCTGGACAATGAGCAGTTCTTC. It translates to CASSPIQAGGLDNEQFF. Variable domain in full (rest from reference TRBV18 and TRBJ2-1): NAGVMQNPRHLVRRRGQEARLRCSPMKGHSHVYWYRQLPEEGLKFMVYLQKENIIDESGMPKERFSAEFPKEGPSILRIQQVVRGDSAAYFCASSPIQAGGLDNEQFFGPGTRLTVL.

This clone appeared once. This chain uses TRBV5-4 with TRBJ2-7; D uncertain. CDR1 is SGHNT, CDR2 YYREEE, per germline (reference sequence). CDR3 length equals 15 residues. V lost 0 bases and J 4 bases, leaving 14 bases between the germline ends. CDR3: CASSLDPAAPYEQYF. In nucleotides, the CDR3 is TGTGCCAGCAGCTTGGACCCTGCAGCCCCTTACGAGCAGTACTTC.

V and J are TRBV9 and TRBJ2-7, with D tentatively TRBD1 or TRBD2 (5 bases each). The V gene lost 0 bases and the J gene lost 3 bases, with 10 bases spanning the gap. Germline values: CDR1 SGDLS, CDR2 YYNGEE. The CDR3 totals 14 residues. CDR3 amino acids: CASSVGGVNYEQYF. The CDR3 nucleotides are TGTGCCAGCAGCGTAGGAGGGGTTAACTACGAGCAGTACTTC.

The J gene is TRBJ1-2, the V gene TRBV29-1; 9 bases agree with TRBD1. V gave up 6 bases and J gave up 3 bases; unmatched junction bases: 5. Germline CDR1 SQVTM, CDR2 ANQGSEA. CDR3 length: 13 residues. CDR3 DNA sequence: TGCAGCGTCGGACAGGGGTCTGACTATGGCTACACCTTC. This translates into CSVGQGSDYGYTF.

J is TRBJ1-2 and V is TRBV20-1; 7 nucleotides agree with TRBD1. The CDR3 spans 11 residues. The trim removed 3 bases at V and 7 bases at J, leaving 2 bases unmatched. Germline V gives CDR1 DFQATT, CDR2 SNEGSKA (reference sequence). CDR3 protein: CSARRGLGYTF. CDR3 coding DNA: TGCAGTGCTAGGAGGGGGCTTGGCTACACCTTC.

The rearrangement joins TRBV5-1 to TRBJ2-2; 8 bases line up with TRBD1. The CDR3 sequence is 17 residues long. Losses at the gene ends were 6 bases for V and 0 bases for J; bases not matched to a gene: 10. CDR1 SGHRS and CDR2 YFSETQ come from the germline V gene. The CDR3 is CASKGQGGQANTGELFF. Here the CDR3 DNA reads TGCGCCAGCAAGGGTCAGGGGGGACAGGCGAACACCGGGGAGCTGTTTTTT.

The genes are TRBV3-1 (or the pseudogene TRBV3-2) and TRBJ2-5; D uncertain. The CDR3 runs to 15 residues. Germline V gene lookup returns CDR1 LGHDT and CDR2 YNNKEL (reference sequence). Trimming took 4 bases from V and 5 from J, leaving 17 bases between them. The CDR3 bases are TGTGCCAGCAGCCGCGACCCATCTCATGAGGAGACCCAGTACTTC. This sequence encodes CASSRDPSHEETQYF.

The V and J genes are TRBV5-1 and TRBJ2-7; D unresolved. Per the germline V gene, CDR1 is SGHRS and CDR2 is YFSETQ. Trimming took off 0 bases at V and 3 bases at J, with 4 bases between the two ends. The CDR3 loop spans 12 amino acids. CDR3 DNA sequence: TGCGCCAGCAGCTTGGAAAACTACGAGCAGTACTTC. Translating gives CASSLENYEQYF.